Sequencing of this TCR beta chain was carried out in a study of response to subunit inactivated influenza vaccine. The CDR3 is 15 residues long. V lost 6 bases to trimming and J lost 6 bases; unmatched junction nucleotides: 11. Germline assignment: CDR1 SGHAT and CDR2 FQNNGV. MiXCR was run by TCRdb on the RT-PCR reads, yielding one entry per CDR3 protein. Of over 300,000 distinct CDR3 sequences listed, about a fifth were seen once; the top ten hold roughly a tenth. The chain uses TRBV11-2 and TRBJ2-7, with 10 bases that match TRBD1. The clonotype originates from a man between 50 and 75 years old who received an inactivated influenza vaccine. The sequences come from PBMCs from blood, collected approximately 20 months after vaccination. CDR3 sequence (DNA): TGTGCCAGCAGGCTCATCCGGGACAGGGGAGGCGAGCAGTACTTC. Translation gives CASRLIRDRGGEQYF.